This record covers a single T cell receptor beta chain. The antigen remains unidentified. Deep level was the assay's run setting. Repertoires were generated with immunoSEQ multiplex PCR, while TCRdb's copy carries only in-frame clones and drops some. The data contain 2,500,000 or so clones, roughly nine tenths of them singletons. The data stem from a study of shared clonotypes between healthy human individuals. As for the study in general: Every donor yielded three CD4 naive, three CD4 memory, two CD8 naive and one CD8 memory plate. General study points: The small donor group covered limited genetic and exposure diversity.

V lost 7 bases, J lost 2 bases, and 5 bases stayed unmatched. This CDR3 is 14 amino acids long. Germline CDR1 MNHEY, CDR2 SMNVEV (reference sequence). The sample was naive CD4+ T cells sorted from blood. Subset noted: CD45RA+ positively selected. V and J are TRBV27 and TRBJ2-5, with 9 positions matching TRBD2. This clonotype was obtained from a man younger than 35 in good health. For the CDR3, the DNA is TGTGCCAGCACCAGCGGGGGGCATCAAGAGACCCAGTACTTC. Translated: CASTSGGHQETQYF.